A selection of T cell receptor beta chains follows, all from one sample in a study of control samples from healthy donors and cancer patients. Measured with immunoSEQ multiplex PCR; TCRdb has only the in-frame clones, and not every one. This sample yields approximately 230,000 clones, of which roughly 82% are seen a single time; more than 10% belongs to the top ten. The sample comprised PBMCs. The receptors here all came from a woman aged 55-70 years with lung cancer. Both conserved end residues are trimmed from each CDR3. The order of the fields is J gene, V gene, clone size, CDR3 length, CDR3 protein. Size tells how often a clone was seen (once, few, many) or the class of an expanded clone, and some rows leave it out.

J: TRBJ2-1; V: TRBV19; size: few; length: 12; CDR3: ASSSYRGNNEQF
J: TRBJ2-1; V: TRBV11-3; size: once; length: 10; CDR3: ASRRGTGPAF
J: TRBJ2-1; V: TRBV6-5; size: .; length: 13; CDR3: ASSYWQGRMNEQF
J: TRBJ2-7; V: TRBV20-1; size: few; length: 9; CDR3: SKGSSYEQY
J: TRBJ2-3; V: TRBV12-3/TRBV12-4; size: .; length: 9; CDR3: ASRLSDTQY
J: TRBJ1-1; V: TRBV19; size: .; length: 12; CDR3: ATSGTSPNTEAF
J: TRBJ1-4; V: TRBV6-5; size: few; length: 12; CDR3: ASSLSGPNEKLF
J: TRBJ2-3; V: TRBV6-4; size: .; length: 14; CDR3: ASRKDGASSTDTQY
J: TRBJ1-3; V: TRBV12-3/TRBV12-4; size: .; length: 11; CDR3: ASSLNGVGTIY
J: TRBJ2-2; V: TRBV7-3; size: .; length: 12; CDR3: ASSLETNTGELF
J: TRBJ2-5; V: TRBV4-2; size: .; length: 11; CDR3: ASSQSVRETQY
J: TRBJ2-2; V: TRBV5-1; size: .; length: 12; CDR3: ASSLTASTGELF
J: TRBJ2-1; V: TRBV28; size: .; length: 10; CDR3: ASPGQGNEQF
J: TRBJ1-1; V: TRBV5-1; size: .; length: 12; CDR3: ASSLDRVYTEAF
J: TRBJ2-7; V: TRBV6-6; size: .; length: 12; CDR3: ASGLAGGPGEQY
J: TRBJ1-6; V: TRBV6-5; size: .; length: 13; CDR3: ASSYSRGIDSPLH
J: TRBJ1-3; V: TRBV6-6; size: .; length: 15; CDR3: ASSPNRQGAHGNTIY
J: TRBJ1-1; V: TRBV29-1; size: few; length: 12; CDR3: SVARQGADTEAF
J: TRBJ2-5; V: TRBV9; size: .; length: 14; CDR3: ASSVGPSYTQETQY
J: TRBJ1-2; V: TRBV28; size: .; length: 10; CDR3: ASIREPYGYT
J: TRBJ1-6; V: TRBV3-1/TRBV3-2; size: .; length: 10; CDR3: ASSQEEGTLH
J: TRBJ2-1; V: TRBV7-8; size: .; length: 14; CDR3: ASSLGSGRALDEQF
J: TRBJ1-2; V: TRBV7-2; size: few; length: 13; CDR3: ASSPQRGPYYGYT
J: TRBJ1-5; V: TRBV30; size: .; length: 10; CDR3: AWSVGAGPQH
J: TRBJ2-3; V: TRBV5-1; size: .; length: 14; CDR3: ASSLATGPAGDTQY
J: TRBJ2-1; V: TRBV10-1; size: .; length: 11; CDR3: ASSGLRGGEQF
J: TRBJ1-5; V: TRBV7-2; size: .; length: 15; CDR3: ASSLVAGAGGTQPQH
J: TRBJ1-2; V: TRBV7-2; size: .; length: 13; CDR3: ASSLAKTLQYGYT
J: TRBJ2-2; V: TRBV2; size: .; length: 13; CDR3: ASSMSTSGHGELF
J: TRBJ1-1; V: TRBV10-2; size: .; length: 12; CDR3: ASSEQGTGTEAF
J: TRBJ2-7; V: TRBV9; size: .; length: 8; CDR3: ASNRGEQY
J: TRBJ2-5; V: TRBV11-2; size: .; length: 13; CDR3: ASSLSGLPQETQY
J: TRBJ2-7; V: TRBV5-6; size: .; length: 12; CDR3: ASSPGQGSYEQY
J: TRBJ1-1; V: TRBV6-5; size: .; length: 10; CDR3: ASTGGNTEAF
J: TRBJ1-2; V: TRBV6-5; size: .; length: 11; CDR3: ASSNSGSYGYT
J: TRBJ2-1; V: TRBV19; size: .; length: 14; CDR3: ASSIFGGSGTGEQF
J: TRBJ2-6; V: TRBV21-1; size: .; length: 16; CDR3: ASSTGRTGGGGANVLT
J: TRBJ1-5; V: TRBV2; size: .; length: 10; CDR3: ASSSLNQPQH
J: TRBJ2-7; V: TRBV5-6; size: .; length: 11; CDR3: ASSLAGGREQY
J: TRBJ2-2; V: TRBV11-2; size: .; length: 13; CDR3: ASSSGTGPAGELF
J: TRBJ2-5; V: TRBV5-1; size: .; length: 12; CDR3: ASSFGGAQETQY
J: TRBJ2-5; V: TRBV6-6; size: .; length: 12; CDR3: ASTKGGGQETQY
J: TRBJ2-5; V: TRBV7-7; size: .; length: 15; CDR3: ASSLALGGARRETQY
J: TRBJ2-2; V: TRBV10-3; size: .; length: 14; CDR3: AISELWTGSTGELF
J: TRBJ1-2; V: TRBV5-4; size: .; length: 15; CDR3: ASSNPRGEGHTYGYT
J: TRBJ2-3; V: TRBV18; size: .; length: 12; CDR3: ASSRPISTDTQY
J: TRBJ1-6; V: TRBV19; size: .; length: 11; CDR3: ASSIGDNSPLH
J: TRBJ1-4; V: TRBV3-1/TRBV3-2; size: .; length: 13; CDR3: ASSPLRGTNEKLF
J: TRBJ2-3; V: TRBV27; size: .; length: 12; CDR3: ASGASGSTDTQY
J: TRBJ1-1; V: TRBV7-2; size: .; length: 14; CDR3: ASSPGAGTVSTEAF
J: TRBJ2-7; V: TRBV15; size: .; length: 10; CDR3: ATSRGQGEQY
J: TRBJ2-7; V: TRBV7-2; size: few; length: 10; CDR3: ASSFRVGEQY
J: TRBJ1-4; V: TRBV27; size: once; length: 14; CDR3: ASSLSGPSLGEKLF
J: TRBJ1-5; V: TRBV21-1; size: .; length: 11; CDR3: ASSKGPKCPQH